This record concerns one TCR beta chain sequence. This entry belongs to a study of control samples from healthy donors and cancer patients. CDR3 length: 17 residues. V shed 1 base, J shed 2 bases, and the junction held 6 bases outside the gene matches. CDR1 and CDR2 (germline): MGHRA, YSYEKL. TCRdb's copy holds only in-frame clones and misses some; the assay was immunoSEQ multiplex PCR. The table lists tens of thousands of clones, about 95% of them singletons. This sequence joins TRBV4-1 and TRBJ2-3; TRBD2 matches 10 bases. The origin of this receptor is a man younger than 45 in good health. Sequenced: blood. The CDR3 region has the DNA TGCGCCAGCAGCCAAGTTGGACTAGCGGACCTCACAGATACGCAGTATTTT. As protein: CASSQVGLADLTDTQYF.